The entry below describes one T cell receptor beta chain. Clones were sequenced by immunoSEQ multiplex PCR, and TCRdb holds only the in-frame ones, with some missing. Here the sample spans 2,100,000 or so clones, 90% to 96% being singletons. Germline-derived CDR1 and CDR2 are SGHRS and YFSETQ. This CDR3 has 15 amino acids. The ends were cut back, 2 bases at V and 5 bases at J, with 11 bases in the middle. The data are from a study of shared clonotypes between healthy human individuals. Memory CD4+ cells were the fraction left after CD45RA+ naive selection. Sequenced material: naive CD4+ T cells sorted from blood. Subset defined: CD45RA+ positively selected. This chain uses TRBV5-1 with TRBJ1-6, with a weak D call TRBD1 (6 bases). This TCR was recovered from a man younger than 30 in good health. CDR3 in amino acids: CASSLRGTNNSPLHF. The DNA for the CDR3 is TGCGCCAGCAGCTTAAGGGGGACGAATAATTCACCCCTCCACTTT.